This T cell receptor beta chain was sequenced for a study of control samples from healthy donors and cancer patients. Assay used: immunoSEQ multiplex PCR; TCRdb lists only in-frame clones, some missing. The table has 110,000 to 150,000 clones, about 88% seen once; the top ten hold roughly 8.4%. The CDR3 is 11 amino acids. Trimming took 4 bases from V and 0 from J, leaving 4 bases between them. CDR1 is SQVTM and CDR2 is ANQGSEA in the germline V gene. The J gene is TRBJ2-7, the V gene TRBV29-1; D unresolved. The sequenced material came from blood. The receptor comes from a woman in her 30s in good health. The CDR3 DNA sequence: TGCAGCGTTGTTCACTCCTACGAGCAGTACTTC. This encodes CSVVHSYEQYF.